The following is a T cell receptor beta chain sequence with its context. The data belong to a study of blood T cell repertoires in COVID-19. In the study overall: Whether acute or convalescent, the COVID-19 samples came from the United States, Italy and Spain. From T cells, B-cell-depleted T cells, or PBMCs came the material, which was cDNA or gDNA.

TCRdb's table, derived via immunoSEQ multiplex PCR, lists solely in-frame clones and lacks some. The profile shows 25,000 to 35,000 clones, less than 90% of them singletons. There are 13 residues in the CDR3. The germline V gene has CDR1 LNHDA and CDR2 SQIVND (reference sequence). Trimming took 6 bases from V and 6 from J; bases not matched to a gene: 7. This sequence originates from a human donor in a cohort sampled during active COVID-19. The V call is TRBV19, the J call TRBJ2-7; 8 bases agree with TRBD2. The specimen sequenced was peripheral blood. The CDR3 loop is CASRPRGAGEQYF. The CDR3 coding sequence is TGTGCCAGTAGACCGCGGGGGGCGGGCGAGCAGTACTTC. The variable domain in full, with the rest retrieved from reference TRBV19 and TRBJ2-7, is DGGITQSPKYLFRKEGQNVTLSCEQNLNHDAMYWYRQDPGQGLRLIYYSQIVNDFQKGDIAEGYSVSREKKESFPLTVTSAQKNPTAFYLCASRPRGAGEQYFGPGTRLTVT.